This TCR beta chain was obtained from a study of CD8 T cells in ankylosing spondylitis. With regard to this clonotype: Antigen: not known.

TCRdb itself ran the 5' RACE reads through MiXCR, one entry per CDR3 protein. The sample comprises approximately 220,000 distinct CDR3 sequences, around 19% of which are singletons, and 40% to 50% rests with the top ten. Germline values: CDR1 KGHDR, CDR2 SFDVKD. Between the trimmed V and J ends, which lost 8 bases and 4 bases, there was a span of 2 bases. The CDR3 has 10 amino acids. Broader study findings: A motif of several highly homologous TCR beta variants was seen as apparently characteristic of ankylosing spondylitis blood.

V gene TRBV24-1 combines with J gene TRBJ1-5; no firm D call. This receptor was identified in a male donor with ankylosing spondylitis. Sample: blood, either unsorted or a sorted T cell fraction (not recorded which). CDR3 bases: TGTGCCACCACGAATCAGCCCCAGCATTTT. This encodes CATTNQPQHF.